Detailed here is one T cell receptor (beta chain). This CDR3 is built from 18 residues. Germline trimming cut 3 bases from V and 1 base from J; bases unmatched to any gene: 9. Germline lookup yields CDR1 SGHNT and CDR2 YYREEE (reference sequence). This sample was included in a study of T cells after yellow fever vaccination. One entry per CDR3 protein, called by TCRdb with MiXCR from the 5' RACE reads. This sample yields about 340,000 distinct CDR3 sequences, of which roughly 9.4% are seen a single time; roughly 17% belongs to the top ten. Material: PBMCs, obtained on the day of the first yellow fever vaccination. The genes are TRBV5-4 and TRBJ2-3; 12 bases line up with TRBD2. This clonotype was sampled from a man aged 18 to 30 who received the YFV17D yellow fever vaccine. CDR3 residues: CASSSSGGGDRGTDTQYF. Here the CDR3 DNA reads TGTGCCAGCAGCTCTAGCGGGGGGGGGGATAGGGGCACAGATACGCAGTATTTT.